Following are 28 T cell receptor beta chains from one sample sequenced in a study of blood T cell repertoires in COVID-19. This table comes from immunoSEQ multiplex PCR, and its TCRdb copy is limited to in-frame clones, with some not included. The data hold about 280,000 clones, with 89% observed a single time. Material for sequencing was peripheral blood. Receptors were obtained from a middle-aged woman who had recovered from COVID-19.

CDR3 protein: CASSLRIGYEQYF. In DNA form, the CDR3 reads TGTGCCAGCAGTTTGCGTATCGGTTACGAGCAGTACTTC. The chain joins TRBV27 to TRBJ2-7; no reliable D call. Germline V gene lookup returns CDR1 MNHEY and CDR2 SMNVEV (reference sequence). V was shortened by 3 bases and J by 4 bases, with 10 bases between the two germline ends. The CDR3 extends over 13 amino acids.

The chain has TRBV19 and TRBJ2-7; 7 bases fit TRBD2. Germline values: CDR1 LNHDA, CDR2 SQIVND (reference sequence). V trimming: 3 bases; J trimming: 6 bases; junction bases outside the gene matches: 8. The CDR3 length is 14 residues. The CDR3 region has the DNA TGTGCCAGTAGTATGCGGGAGCCGCTCTCCGAGCAGTACTTC. Its translation: CASSMREPLSEQYF.

The CDR3 DNA follows: TGTGCCAGCAGAACAGCTTTGCTATCCTACGAGCAGTACTTC. Amino acid sequence: CASRTALLSYEQYF. V gene TRBV2 combines with J gene TRBJ2-7; D is uncertain. The CDR3 extends over 14 amino acids. Trimming removed 6 bases at V and 1 base at J, with 13 bases between. Per the germline V gene, CDR1 is SNHLY and CDR2 is FYNNEI.

This clone showed up just once. The chain links TRBV18 to TRBJ2-2, with 7 positions matching TRBD2. The CDR3 spans 15 residues. Germline CDR1 is KGHSH and CDR2 is LQKENI. V gave up 3 bases and J gave up 7 bases; unmatched junction bases: 8. In nucleotides, the CDR3 is TGTGCCAGCTCACCGGCTAGCGGATGGGGCGGGGAGCTGTTTTTT. Amino acid sequence: CASSPASGWGGELFF.

The chain couples TRBV5-1 to TRBJ2-5, with D perhaps TRBD2 (6 bases). Germline values: CDR1 SGHRS, CDR2 YFSETQ. Trimming pared 5 bases from V and 3 bases from J, leaving 17 bases between. The CDR3 has 15 amino acids. The CDR3 protein is CASSGGSGGEETQYF. In DNA, the CDR3 is TGCGCCAGCAGTGGTGGTAGCGGAGGGGAAGAGACCCAGTACTTC.

The CDR3: CASSVDGRGNEQFF. As DNA, the CDR3 is TGTGCCAGCAGCGTAGACGGGAGGGGCAATGAGCAGTTCTTC. The rearrangement joins TRBV9 to TRBJ2-1; 8 bases align to TRBD2. The CDR3 loop spans 14 amino acids. The V gene's germline CDR1 is SGDLS and CDR2 YYNGEE. Unmatched junction bases numbered 2, after V lost 0 bases and J lost 6 bases.

V is TRBV12-3 or TRBV12-4 and J is TRBJ2-7; weak D call: TRBD1 (6 bases). The CDR3 spans 13 residues. The ends were cut back, 6 bases at V and 6 bases at J, with 15 bases in the middle. The CDR3 DNA is TGTGCCAGCAGAAAAGGACAGAACCTCGAGCAGTACTTC. It translates to CASRKGQNLEQYF.

The genes are TRBV10-3 and TRBJ2-1; 9 bases map to TRBD2. The CDR3 runs 14 residues. V gave up 6 bases and J gave up 8 bases; unmatched junction bases: 8. Germline CDR1 reads ENHRY; CDR2 reads SYGVKD. The CDR3 bases are TGTGCCATCAGGGGTAGCGGGAGAGGGGATGAGCAGTTCTTC. Amino acids: CAIRGSGRGDEQFF.

This sequence joins TRBV18 and TRBJ2-4; 8 bases match TRBD1. This CDR3 comprises 18 residues. The trim removed 2 bases at V and 4 bases at J, leaving 13 bases unmatched. The germline CDR1 and CDR2 sequences are KGHSH and LQKENI. CDR3 in DNA: TGTGCCAGCTCACCAACGAGTATTCGGCGACAGGGGAAAAACATTCAGTACTTC. Translation gives CASSPTSIRRQGKNIQYF.

The genes are TRBV28 and TRBJ1-6; the match to TRBD1 covers 7 bases. This CDR3 region has 16 residues. The V and J ends lost 6 bases and 4 bases, in that order; junction bases with no gene match: 9. Germline V gene data show CDR1 as MDHEN and CDR2 as SYDVKM. In DNA form, the CDR3 reads TGTGCCAGCAGCAAGGGGGCATCGGGATATAATTCACCCCTCCACTTT. This codes for CASSKGASGYNSPLHF.

The CDR3 here is CATWSTSTDTQYF. DNA for the CDR3: TGTGCCACCTGGAGTACTAGCACAGATACGCAGTATTTT. The rearrangement links TRBV3-1 (or the pseudogene TRBV3-2) to TRBJ2-3; no clear D gene. CDR3 size: 13 residues. The ends were cut back, 10 bases at V and 0 bases at J, with 11 bases in the middle. The germline gives CDR1 LGHDT, CDR2 YNNKEL (reference sequence).

This rearrangement joins TRBV7-2 to TRBJ2-1, with TRBD2 identical over 12 bases. Unmatched junction bases numbered 7, after V lost 4 bases and J lost 9 bases. Germline-derived CDR1 and CDR2 are SGHTA and FQGNSA. This CDR3 region has 15 residues. The DNA of the CDR3 is TGTGCCAGCAGCTACAGACTAGCGGGAGAGGGTGAGCAGTTCTTC. Protein sequence: CASSYRLAGEGEQFF.

V usage is TRBV19 and J usage is TRBJ2-7; the D gene is possibly TRBD1 (6 bases). CDR1 and CDR2 from the germline V gene are LNHDA and SQIVND (reference sequence). This CDR3 has 14 amino acids. Trimming left V 4 bases short and J 0 bases short, with 10 bases between. The CDR3 sequence is CASSTYRDSYEQYF. In DNA, the CDR3 is TGTGCCAGTAGTACCTACAGGGACTCCTACGAGCAGTACTTC.

The chain recombines TRBV14 with TRBJ2-3; a weak D match, TRBD2 (6 bases). V lost 1 base and J 2 bases, leaving 13 bases between the germline ends. Germline CDR1 and CDR2: SGHDN and FVKESK. The CDR3 length is 16 residues. CDR3 in DNA: TGTGCCAGCAGCCAAGGGGGAGGACCATACACAGATACGCAGTATTTT. As protein: CASSQGGGPYTDTQYF.

The chain couples TRBV3-1 (or the pseudogene TRBV3-2) to TRBJ2-2; a weak D match, TRBD1 (5 bases). Germline V gene sequence: CDR1 LGHDT, CDR2 YNNKEL (reference sequence). The CDR3 length is 17 residues. Trimming removed 4 bases from V and 2 bases from J, with 17 bases in between. The CDR3 coding sequence is TGTGCCAGCAGCCTCGCAGACGGTGGGGCAAACACCGGGGAGCTGTTTTTT. It specifies CASSLADGGANTGELFF.

The chain combines TRBV2 with TRBJ2-7; 9 positions match TRBD2. Trimming removed 4 bases from V and 2 bases from J; junction bases left unmatched: 6. Germline V gene data show CDR1 as SNHLY and CDR2 as FYNNEI. The CDR3 contains 15 residues. The CDR3 reads CASSAGLAEAYEQYF. The CDR3 DNA reads TGTGCCAGCAGTGCGGGACTAGCCGAAGCCTACGAGCAGTACTTC.

The V gene is TRBV3-1 (or the pseudogene TRBV3-2), the J gene TRBJ1-2; 8 bases agree with TRBD1. V lost 4 bases and J lost 0; bases outside the gene matches: 4. CDR1 is LGHDT and CDR2 is YNNKEL in the germline V gene (reference sequence). There are 15 residues in the CDR3. The DNA for the CDR3 is TGTGCCAGCAGCCCCTCGGACAGGGCTAACTATGGCTACACCTTC. Its translation is CASSPSDRANYGYTF.

A single count supports this clone. This chain joins TRBV5-6 and TRBJ2-2; the match to TRBD2 covers 9 bases. The V gene's germline CDR1 is SGHDT and CDR2 YYEEEE. J lost 5 bases, V lost 3 bases, and 14 bases had no gene match. The CDR3 consists of 18 residues. The CDR3 here is CASSSELEGTSMTGELFF. The CDR3 DNA reads TGTGCCAGCAGCTCCGAACTCGAAGGGACTAGCATGACCGGGGAGCTGTTTTTT.

In its sample, this clone was seen once. The chain combines TRBV5-1 with TRBJ1-1; D ambiguous. With 4 bases removed from V and 1 base from J, the gap between germline ends came to 8 bases. CDR1 is SGHRS, CDR2 YFSETQ, per germline. The CDR3 is 13 amino acids. The CDR3 DNA reads as TGCGCCAGCAGCCCACAGCAGAACACTGAAGCTTTCTTT. Its protein is CASSPQQNTEAFF.

The chain has TRBV30 and TRBJ2-1; a weak D match, TRBD1 (5 bases). V gave up 8 bases and J gave up 1 base, with 12 bases separating them. The CDR3 has 13 amino acids. Germline CDR1 reads GTSNPN; CDR2 reads SVGIG (reference sequence). CDR3 residues: CALGPGSYNEQFF. CDR3 DNA sequence: TGTGCCCTCGGGCCAGGGTCCTACAATGAGCAGTTCTTC.

The V gene is TRBV29-1, the J gene TRBJ2-3, with 8 positions matching TRBD2. The germline V gene has CDR1 SQVTM and CDR2 ANQGSEA. This CDR3 contains 14 residues. Germline trimming cut 6 bases from V and 0 bases from J; bases unmatched to any gene: 5. This chain's CDR3 is CSVLSGASTDTQYF. In nucleotides, the CDR3 is TGCAGCGTCCTTAGCGGGGCCAGCACAGATACGCAGTATTTT.

The CDR3 here is CASSQALFNEQFF. Written as DNA, the CDR3 is TGTGCCAGCAGCCAAGCCTTGTTCAATGAGCAGTTCTTC. The V and J genes are TRBV14 and TRBJ2-1; D not certain. The germline V and J ends were trimmed by 1 base and 6 bases, with 7 bases remaining between them. CDR1 is SGHDN and CDR2 is FVKESK in the germline V gene. The CDR3 runs 13 residues.

The rearrangement joins TRBV27 to TRBJ1-1, with D perhaps matching TRBD1 (6 bases). CDR1 MNHEY and CDR2 SMNVEV come from the germline V gene (reference sequence). The CDR3 contains 13 residues. V lost 3 bases to trimming and J lost 6 bases, with 11 bases between them. The CDR3 spells CASSLIDRSEAFF. CDR3 coding DNA: TGTGCCAGCAGTTTGATTGACAGGTCTGAAGCTTTCTTT.

V gene TRBV7-9 combines with J gene TRBJ1-1; possible D gene TRBD1, 5 bases. V was pared by 4 bases and J by 4 bases, with 10 bases between. This CDR3 spans 13 amino acids. CDR1 is SEHNR and CDR2 is FQNEAQ in the germline V gene (reference sequence). CDR3 region: CASSYQGLTEAFF. As DNA, the CDR3 is TGTGCCAGCAGCTATCAGGGTCTCACTGAAGCTTTCTTT.

The chain recombines TRBV9 with TRBJ1-1, with TRBD1 identical over 7 bases. The ends lost 3 bases at V and 1 base at J; junction bases unmatched: 6. Germline CDR1 and CDR2: SGDLS and YYNGEE. The CDR3 has 15 residues. The CDR3 loop is CASSGQGLGNTEAFF. In nucleotides, the CDR3 is TGTGCCAGCAGCGGACAGGGCCTGGGGAACACTGAAGCTTTCTTT.

This chain uses TRBV6-5 with TRBJ2-3; D might be TRBD2 (6 bases). This CDR3 region has 14 residues. V dropped 4 bases and J dropped 5 bases, with 13 bases sitting between them. Germline V lookup: CDR1 MNHEY, CDR2 SVGAGI. CDR3 loop: CASSFAYSGDTQYF. The CDR3 DNA follows: TGTGCCAGCAGTTTCGCCTATAGCGGAGATACGCAGTATTTT.

The J gene is TRBJ2-2, the V gene TRBV10-3; 8 nucleotides agree with TRBD2. The CDR3 runs to 16 residues. J gave up 4 bases and V 4 bases, and 8 bases lay outside the gene matches. Germline loops: CDR1 ENHRY, CDR2 SYGVKD. CDR3 in amino acids: CAISAPGGGSTGELFF. CDR3 DNA: TGTGCCATCAGTGCTCCCGGGGGGGGGAGCACCGGGGAGCTGTTTTTT.

V gene TRBV19 combines with J gene TRBJ2-1, with 7 bases matching TRBD2. The length of the CDR3 is 17 residues. The junction had 13 bases not matched to a gene; V was cut back by 5 bases and J by 3 bases. Germline V lookup: CDR1 LNHDA, CDR2 SQIVND (reference sequence). The CDR3 here is CASSVRAGGRGYNEQFF. The CDR3 DNA is TGTGCCAGTAGTGTCCGGGCTGGCGGGAGAGGCTACAATGAGCAGTTCTTC.